Each of the 24 T cell receptor beta chains below was sequenced from the same sample in a study of tumor-infiltrating T cells and Merkel cell polyomavirus. Study-wide context: The T cells studied were KLL-specific CD8+ cells against Merkel polyomavirus.

Assay: immunoSEQ multiplex PCR; the TCRdb copy retains only in-frame clones and omits some. The repertoire includes 20,000 to 25,000 clones, 70% to 90% of them detected once, and roughly 2.6% sits in the top ten. Robust Merkel cell polyomavirus Large T antigen positivity by immunohistochemistry was seen in all patients' tumors. The material sequenced was lymph node tissue. These receptors came from a man aged 50 to 59 with Merkel cell carcinoma.

J is TRBJ1-1 and V is TRBV18, with 7 bases aligning to TRBD1. The CDR3 covers 14 residues. J gave up 3 bases and V 1 base, and 2 bases lay outside the gene matches. CDR1 and CDR2 from the germline V gene are KGHSH and LQKENI. Here the CDR3 reads CASSPRGQDTEAFF. DNA of the CDR3: TGTGCCAGCTCACCACGCGGACAGGACACTGAAGCTTTCTTT.

The gene calls are TRBV30 and TRBJ2-1; perhaps TRBD2 as D (6 bases). Per the germline V gene, CDR1 is GTSNPN and CDR2 is SVGIG (reference sequence). This CDR3 contains 13 residues. Trimming pared 6 bases from V and 3 bases from J, leaving 12 bases between. CDR3 DNA: TGTGCCTGCGATCTAGCGTTCTACAATGAGCAGTTCTTC. As protein: CACDLAFYNEQFF.

The V gene is TRBV6-5, the J gene TRBJ1-2; tentative D call: TRBD1 (5 bases). CDR3 size: 13 residues. Germline CDR1 MNHEY, CDR2 SVGAGI. V was cut by 8 bases and J by 4 bases, with 14 bases left in between. CDR3 amino acids: CASSTGRAYGYTF. In DNA form, the CDR3 reads TGTGCCAGCTCAACGGGCAGGGCCTATGGCTACACCTTC.

The chain is built from TRBV19 and TRBJ1-3, with no clear D. CDR1 LNHDA and CDR2 SQIVND come from the germline V gene (reference sequence). The V end was cut by 7 bases, the J end by 4 bases, with 8 bases between. The CDR3 runs 12 residues. DNA for the CDR3: TGTGCCAGTACCTCCACAGGAAACACCATATATTTT. It encodes CASTSTGNTIYF.

This sequence joins TRBV11-3 and TRBJ2-7; D might be TRBD2 (6 bases). CDR1 is SGHNT, CDR2 YENEEA, per germline. The CDR3 spans 16 residues. V shed 1 base and J shed 4 bases, with 17 bases lying between them. CDR3 DNA: TGTGCCAGCAGCTTAGCCGTAGGGGACTTTGGTTACGAGCAGTACTTC. Amino acids: CASSLAVGDFGYEQYF. The full variable domain, with the rest looked up from reference TRBV11-3 and TRBJ2-7, is EAGVVQSPRYKIIEKKQPVAFWCNPISGHNTLYWYLQNLGQGPELLIRYENEEAVDDSQLPKDRFSAERLKGVDSTLKIQPAELGDSAVYLCASSLAVGDFGYEQYFGPGTRLTVT.

J is TRBJ2-3 and V is TRBV5-1, with 15 bases lining up with TRBD2. There are 18 residues in the CDR3. V was clipped by 3 bases and J by 0 bases; unmatched bases: 5. Germline loops: CDR1 SGHRS, CDR2 YFSETQ. The CDR3 nucleotides read TGCGCCAGCAGCTCCGGACTAGCGGGGGGGACCAGCACAGATACGCAGTATTTT. The encoded protein is CASSSGLAGGTSTDTQYF.

This chain links TRBV10-1 with TRBJ1-1, with D hard to call. The germline V gene encodes CDR1 WNHNN and CDR2 SYGVQD (reference sequence). The V end was cut by 2 bases, the J end by 0 bases, with 7 bases between. The CDR3 loop spans 14 amino acids. CDR3 bases: TGCGCCAGCAGTGAGGGTCCGGTGAACACTGAAGCTTTCTTT. Translating it yields CASSEGPVNTEAFF.

J is TRBJ1-2 and V is TRBV6-1; possibly TRBD1 for D (6 bases). This CDR3 has 14 residues. Trimming removed 2 bases at V and 8 bases at J, with 15 bases between. CDR1 MNHNS and CDR2 SASEGT come from the germline V gene. The CDR3 DNA reads TGTGCCAGCAGTGAACTAGTAAGGGGGTACGGCTACACCTTC. It specifies CASSELVRGYGYTF.

The CDR3 protein is CASSPGQGGQPQHF. Here the CDR3 DNA reads TGTGCCAGCTCACCGGGACAGGGGGGTCAGCCCCAGCATTTT. J is TRBJ1-5 and V is TRBV18; 11 nucleotides align to TRBD1. Germline CDR1 KGHSH, CDR2 LQKENI. The V segment lost 3 bases and the J segment 6 bases; nucleotides outside the gene matches: 1. The CDR3 totals 14 residues. The entire variable domain, with the rest obtained from reference TRBV18 and TRBJ1-5, is as follows: NAGVMQNPRHLVRRRGQEARLRCSPMKGHSHVYWYRQLPEEGLKFMVYLQKENIIDESGMPKERFSAEFPKEGPSILRIQQVVRGDSAAYFCASSPGQGGQPQHFGDGTRLSIL.

The chain uses TRBV10-2 and TRBJ2-5; no definite D call. This CDR3 region has 14 residues. CDR1 and CDR2 from the germline V gene are WSHSY and SAAADI. Trimming took 2 bases from V and 5 from J, leaving 12 bases between them. The CDR3 loop is CASSEASWRETQYF. CDR3 in DNA: TGCGCCAGCAGTGAGGCCTCATGGCGGGAGACCCAGTACTTC.

The chain employs TRBV5-5 and TRBJ2-6; perhaps TRBD2 as D (6 bases). Germline V gene sequence: CDR1 SGHKS, CDR2 YYEKEE (reference sequence). Between the trimmed V and J ends, which lost 4 bases and 1 base, there was a span of 15 bases. CDR3 length: 17 residues. CDR3: CASSRRRDPSGANVLTF. Here the CDR3 DNA reads TGTGCCAGCAGCCGCCGGCGGGATCCTTCTGGGGCCAACGTCCTGACTTTC.

The chain links TRBV19 to TRBJ2-7; 11 bases align to TRBD1. This CDR3 spans 13 amino acids. The germline gives CDR1 LNHDA, CDR2 SQIVND (reference sequence). The V and J ends lost 8 bases and 2 bases, in that order; junction bases with no gene match: 2. CDR3 coding DNA: TGTGCCAGTCGGACAGGGGGCACCTACGAGCAGTACTTC. It codes for CASRTGGTYEQYF.

The genes are TRBV29-1 and TRBJ2-1; weak D call: TRBD2 (5 bases). Per germline, CDR1 SQVTM and CDR2 ANQGSEA. The CDR3 sequence is 16 residues long. The ends were cut back, 4 bases at V and 0 bases at J, with 16 bases in the middle. The CDR3 DNA sequence: TGCAGCGTTGTTATGTCTAGCAGCAGCTCCTACAATGAGCAGTTCTTC. Protein product: CSVVMSSSSSYNEQFF.

This sequence joins TRBV4-3 and TRBJ2-6; unclear D gene. Deletions cut 4 bases from V and 1 base from J, with 14 bases between. Per the germline V gene, CDR1 is LGHNA and CDR2 is YSLEER. The CDR3 is made up of 17 amino acids. The CDR3 is CASSPNRDNSGANVLTF. In nucleotides, the CDR3 is TGCGCCAGCAGCCCCAACCGCGACAATTCTGGGGCCAACGTCCTGACTTTC.

This sequence joins TRBV6-6 and TRBJ2-4, with D possibly matching TRBD1 (6 bases). The CDR3 has 14 residues. Germline V gene data show CDR1 as MNHNY and CDR2 as SVGAGI (reference sequence). Trimming removed 6 bases at V and 0 bases at J, with 9 bases between. CDR3 amino acids: CASRNREAKNIQYF. In DNA form, the CDR3 reads TGTGCCAGCAGGAACAGGGAAGCCAAAAACATTCAGTACTTC.

The chain couples TRBV25-1 to TRBJ2-7, with 8 bases identical to TRBD2. Germline loops: CDR1 MGHDK, CDR2 SYGVNS. This CDR3 spans 15 amino acids. The junction had 9 bases not matched to a gene; V was cut back by 3 bases and J by 5 bases. The CDR3 DNA reads TGTGCCAGCAGTGAGTATAGCGGGACTCTCGACGAGCAGTACTTC. Its translation: CASSEYSGTLDEQYF.

The genes are TRBV7-2 and TRBJ1-5, with 8 bases matching TRBD1. After removal of 5 bases from V and 4 bases from J, the junction contained 1 base not matched to a gene. Germline lookup yields CDR1 SGHTA and CDR2 FQGNSA. The CDR3 extends over 13 amino acids. The CDR3 protein is CASSTGGNQPQHF. CDR3 sequence (DNA): TGTGCCAGCAGCACAGGGGGGAATCAGCCCCAGCATTTT.

The chain links TRBV11-2 to TRBJ2-1, with TRBD2 matching over 9 bases. The CDR3 runs to 17 residues. Germline CDR1 is SGHAT and CDR2 is FQNNGV. V was clipped by 0 bases and J by 6 bases; unmatched bases: 9. The CDR3 here is CASSLEVLAGSSNEQFF. The CDR3 DNA reads TGTGCCAGCAGCTTAGAAGTTCTAGCGGGATCAAGCAATGAGCAGTTCTTC.

The rearrangement links TRBV30 to TRBJ1-3, with TRBD1 matching 12 bases. Germline V gene data show CDR1 as GTSNPN and CDR2 as SVGIG (reference sequence). V was clipped by 3 bases and J by 4 bases; unmatched bases: 4. The CDR3 is made up of 15 amino acids. CDR3 coding DNA: TGTGCCTGGAGGGGACAGGGGGCAACGGGAAACACCATATATTTT. Its translation: CAWRGQGATGNTIYF.

The chain combines TRBV9 with TRBJ2-3, with 10 bases fitting TRBD2. The junction had 9 bases not matched to a gene; V was cut back by 0 bases and J by 2 bases. The CDR3 is 18 amino acids. Germline V gene data show CDR1 as SGDLS and CDR2 as YYNGEE. The CDR3 protein is CASSVELAGPIFTDTQYF. In DNA form, the CDR3 reads TGTGCCAGCAGCGTAGAACTAGCGGGACCCATTTTCACAGATACGCAGTATTTT.

This chain links TRBV7-3 with TRBJ2-2; TRBD2 matches 8 bases. The germline V gene encodes CDR1 SGHTA and CDR2 FQGTGA. J lost 4 bases, V lost 1 base, and 5 bases had no gene match. This CDR3 spans 16 amino acids. The CDR3: CASSLIPAGVTGELFF. Here the CDR3 DNA reads TGTGCCAGCAGCTTAATTCCAGCGGGAGTCACCGGGGAGCTGTTTTTT.

This clone was detected only a few times. The chain recombines TRBV5-4 with TRBJ2-1; 10 bases fit TRBD1. Germline-derived CDR1 and CDR2 are SGHNT and YYREEE (reference sequence). The CDR3 is made up of 17 amino acids. V lost 5 bases to trimming and J lost 1 base; unmatched junction nucleotides: 9. The CDR3 region is CASSQTGGYGSYNEQFF. In nucleotides, the CDR3 is TGTGCCAGCAGTCAGACAGGGGGCTATGGGTCCTACAATGAGCAGTTCTTC.

Here the CDR3 reads CAISDTPDTGELFF. CDR3 nucleotides: TGTGCCATCAGCGATACTCCCGACACCGGGGAGCTGTTTTTT. The chain employs TRBV10-3 and TRBJ2-2; D is unclear. The CDR3 runs to 14 residues. V was clipped by 6 bases and J by 3 bases, with 11 bases between them. From germline, CDR1 is ENHRY and CDR2 SYGVKD.

V gene TRBV4-3 combines with J gene TRBJ2-7; 8 bases agree with TRBD2. Germline CDR1 reads LGHNA; CDR2 reads YSLEER. The V gene end was trimmed by 0 bases and the J gene end by 6 bases; junction bases not matched to a gene: 10. The CDR3 contains 16 residues. CDR3 region: CASSQEGSGSRSEQYF. In DNA form, the CDR3 reads TGCGCCAGCAGCCAAGAGGGAAGCGGGAGCAGATCCGAGCAGTACTTC.